These T cell receptor beta chains were read from a single sample in a study of shared clonotypes between healthy human individuals. This table comes from immunoSEQ multiplex PCR, and its TCRdb copy is limited to in-frame clones, with some not included. The data show about 480,000 clones, with 79% seen just once and roughly 13% held by the top ten. The sequenced material came from PBMCs. The receptors were gathered from a middle-aged woman in good health. Some clones in this sample may be carry-over from other donors' samples. Both conserved end residues are part of each CDR3. D genes are given only for firm matches. A row's size may be missing; if present it is once, few, many or a size class.

TRBD2	TRBJ2-1	TRBV7-8	-	TGTGCCAGCAGCTGGGGACTAGTAAGGGTTGAGCAGTTCTTC	CASSWGLVRVEQFF
-	TRBJ2-2	TRBV9	-	TGTGCCAGCACCCCCCGGATCGAAACCGGGGAGCTGTTTTTT	CASTPRIETGELFF
TRBD1	TRBJ1-1	TRBV7-9	-	TGTGCCAGCAGCTCCGACAGGGGGCAAGAAGCTTTCTTT	CASSSDRGQEAFF
TRBD1	TRBJ2-3	TRBV27	-	TGTGCCAGCAGGAGGGACAGGGCAACAGATACGCAGTATTTT	CASRRDRATDTQYF
TRBD1	TRBJ2-1	TRBV2	-	TGTGCCAGCAGCACCGGGACAGTCAAGGTTGAGCAGTTCTTC	CASSTGTVKVEQFF
-	TRBJ2-7	TRBV10-3	-	TGTGCCTCCACCCGGGACACCAACTACGAGCAGTACTTC	CASTRDTNYEQYF
TRBD2	TRBJ2-2	TRBV10-3	-	TGTGCCACCTTAGGCGATAAACTAGCGCCCGGGGAGCTGTTTTTT	CATLGDKLAPGELFF
-	TRBJ2-7	TRBV11-2	-	TGTGCCAGCAGCTTAGATCAGGGTGACGAGCAGTACTTC	CASSLDQGDEQYF
-	TRBJ2-7	TRBV28	-	TGTGCCAGCAGTTCCCCACCTACTAGAAGTCGCGAGCAGTACTTC	CASSSPPTRSREQYF
TRBD2	TRBJ2-1	TRBV5-1	-	TGCGCCAGCAGCCCCCGGGGGGTCAGCTCCTACAATGAGCAGTTCTTC	CASSPRGVSSYNEQFF
-	TRBJ2-1	TRBV5-5	-	TGTGCCAGCAGCTTGGAGGCGGGAGAGCAGTTCTTC	CASSLEAGEQFF
TRBD1	TRBJ2-7	TRBV18	-	TGTGCCAGCTCAGACGGACAGGGCTACGAGCAGTACTTC	CASSDGQGYEQYF
-	TRBJ1-2	TRBV25-1	-	TGTGCCAGCAGTGATGTCAGGGCGCGCTATGGCTACACCTTC	CASSDVRARYGYTF
TRBD2	TRBJ2-3	TRBV28	-	TGTGCCAGCAGATCAAGCGGGAGGGCCGGTACAGATACGCAGTATTTT	CASRSSGRAGTDTQYF
TRBD1	TRBJ2-2	TRBV18	-	TGTGCCAGCTCACCTGGACAGGGCGGCACCGGGGAGCTGTTTTTT	CASSPGQGGTGELFF
TRBD1	TRBJ2-6	TRBV27	once	TGTGCCAGCAGTGCTTGGGGACAGAACTCTGGGGCCAACGTCCTGACTTTC	CASSAWGQNSGANVLTF
-	TRBJ2-7	TRBV28	once	TGTGCCAGCAGTTTGCAGTCCTACGAGCAGTACTTC	CASSLQSYEQYF
TRBD2	TRBJ2-3	TRBV7-3	-	TGTGCCAGCAGTTCAGGCCTAGCGGGGGCCACAGATACGCAGTATTTT	CASSSGLAGATDTQYF
-	TRBJ1-2	TRBV19	-	TGTGCCAGTAGTATTCCCTGGCCATCGGAGGGCTACACCTTC	CASSIPWPSEGYTF
-	TRBJ1-2	TRBV7-8	-	TGTGCCAGCAGCTTAGAATTGCGGTCTGGCTACACCTTC	CASSLELRSGYTF
TRBD2	TRBJ2-5	TRBV11-2	-	TGTGCCAGCAGCTTGACTAGCGGGAGGGGTAGTTGGGAGACCCAGTACTTC	CASSLTSGRGSWETQYF
TRBD1	TRBJ2-7	TRBV29-1	-	TGCAGCGTTGGGTTGACAGGGGCCGAGCAGTACTTC	CSVGLTGAEQYF
TRBD2	TRBJ2-3	TRBV7-6	-	TGTGCCAGCAGCCGGACCCCGAGCGGGAGGGCTGGAACAGATACGCAGTATTTT	CASSRTPSGRAGTDTQYF
-	TRBJ2-3	TRBV5-6	-	TGTGCCAGCAGCTTGACGTTGGAGGGAGGATTCACAGATACGCAGTATTTT	CASSLTLEGGFTDTQYF
-	TRBJ1-3	TRBV5-4	few	TGTGCCAGCAGCTCCACCATTTCACAGACTGGAAACACCATATATTTT	CASSSTISQTGNTIYF
TRBD1	TRBJ2-2	TRBV27	many	TGTGCCAGCAGTCCCGCAGGGGGCGGGGAGCTGTTTTTT	CASSPAGGGELFF
-	TRBJ2-5	TRBV19	many	TGTGCCAGTACCGATGTCCCAGGAGAGACCCAGTACTTC	CASTDVPGETQYF
-	TRBJ2-5	TRBV30	medium-sized	TGTGCCTGGAGTGTAATCGGCAACCTTGGGACCCAGTACTTC	CAWSVIGNLGTQYF
-	TRBJ1-3	TRBV9	-	TGTGCCAGCAGCGTAGGGGGAAATGGAAACACCATATATTTT	CASSVGGNGNTIYF
TRBD1	TRBJ2-2	TRBV5-1	-	TGCGCCAGCAGCGGCGGGACAGGGAACACCGGGGAGCTGTTTTTT	CASSGGTGNTGELFF
-	TRBJ1-2	TRBV5-5	-	TGTGCCAGCAGCCGCCTCGAGAGGGGAGATGGCTACACCTTC	CASSRLERGDGYTF
-	TRBJ2-2	TRBV29-1	-	TGCAGCGTTGAAGATACGGGGCAATTGGACGGGGAGCTGTTTTTT	CSVEDTGQLDGELFF
TRBD2	TRBJ2-1	TRBV30	-	TGTGCCTGGAGTCGGGGGACTAGCGCGAGAAATGAGCAGTTCTTC	CAWSRGTSARNEQFF
-	TRBJ2-7	TRBV18	-	TGTGCCAGCTCACCACCGGGATTGAACTCCTACGAGCAGTACTTC	CASSPPGLNSYEQYF
-	TRBJ2-7	TRBV2	-	TGTGCCAGCAGGATATCCACCTACGAGCAGTACTTC	CASRISTYEQYF
-	TRBJ2-5	TRBV18	few	TGTGCCAGCTCGGCTGCCCAAGAGACCCAGTACTTC	CASSAAQETQYF
TRBD1	TRBJ1-2	TRBV9	-	TGTGCCAGCAGCCCTCGGGACAGGAGGAACTATGGCTACACCTTC	CASSPRDRRNYGYTF
-	TRBJ2-5	TRBV2	few	TGTGCCAGCAGTCAGAACGACCAAGAGACCCAGTACTTC	CASSQNDQETQYF
-	TRBJ2-7	TRBV9	few	TGTGCCAGCAGCGTAGCAAGGGACGGTGACTCCTACGAGCAGTACTTC	CASSVARDGDSYEQYF
-	TRBJ2-2	TRBV7-3	-	TGTGCCAGCAGCCCCTCGGTTGGCGGGGAGCTGTTTTTT	CASSPSVGGELFF
-	TRBJ1-4	TRBV2	-	TGTGCCAGCAGCGCTAAGAGGACTAATGAAAAACTGTTTTTT	CASSAKRTNEKLFF
TRBD1	TRBJ2-7	TRBV6-1	few	TGTGCCAGCAGTGAAGAAGGGACAGGGTTCTACGAGCAGTACTTC	CASSEEGTGFYEQYF
TRBD1	TRBJ2-1	TRBV7-9	-	TGTGCCAGCAGCTTGGGACAGGGTTCCAATGAGCAGTTCTTC	CASSLGQGSNEQFF
TRBD2	TRBJ2-7	TRBV9	-	TGTGCCAGCAGCGACGGGACTAGTGGATACGAGCAGTACTTC	CASSDGTSGYEQYF
TRBD2	TRBJ2-1	TRBV30	-	TGTGCCTGGAGTGGAGTACGGGAGGGCTCCTACAATGAGCAGTTCTTC	CAWSGVREGSYNEQFF
TRBD1	TRBJ1-3	TRBV7-6	-	TGTGCCAGCAGCTCGACAGGGGCAGGAGGAAACACCATATATTTT	CASSSTGAGGNTIYF
-	TRBJ1-3	TRBV7-8	-	TGTGCCAGCAGCTTAGTATCAGTACAAGGAAACACCATATATTTT	CASSLVSVQGNTIYF
-	TRBJ2-3	TRBV4-3	-	TGCGCCAGCAGCCAAGTGGAGCGGAGGGCAGATACGCAGTATTTT	CASSQVERRADTQYF
-	TRBJ2-3	TRBV4-1	-	TGCGCCAGCAGCCAGAACACGGGACTTGGCACAGATACGCAGTATTTT	CASSQNTGLGTDTQYF
-	TRBJ2-3	TRBV4-1	-	TGCGCCAGCAGCTTCGGTATAGTAGAAGATACGCAGTATTTT	CASSFGIVEDTQYF
-	TRBJ1-1	TRBV2	-	TGTGCCAGTAGGACAGATCTGAACACTGAAGCTTTCTTT	CASRTDLNTEAFF
-	TRBJ2-7	TRBV11-1	-	TGTGCCAGCAGCTTAGATCCGACATCGTACGAGCAGTACTTC	CASSLDPTSYEQYF
TRBD1	TRBJ2-7	TRBV6-1	once	TGTGCCAGCAGTGAAATAGGGGGACAGATCTACGAGCAGTACTTC	CASSEIGGQIYEQYF
TRBD2	TRBJ2-1	TRBV4-2	-	TGTGCCAGCAGCCAAGTTTCGTATAGGTGGCGGGGGAGGAATGAGCAGTTCTTC	CASSQVSYRWRGRNEQFF
-	TRBJ2-1	TRBV4-2	-	TGTGCCAGCAGCCAATGGAGGGAATTCGATGAGCAGTTCTTC	CASSQWREFDEQFF
-	TRBJ2-7	TRBV5-1	-	TGCGCCAGCAGCTTCGGGGTGGGTTCCTACGAGCAGTACTTC	CASSFGVGSYEQYF
-	TRBJ2-2	TRBV15	-	TGTGCCACCAGCAGAGATCTAGGGCATACGAACACCGGGGAGCTGTTTTTT	CATSRDLGHTNTGELFF
TRBD1	TRBJ2-7	TRBV15	many	TGTGCCACCAGCAGGCCCCCAAGACAGGGGATTCCCTACGAGCAGTACTTC	CATSRPPRQGIPYEQYF
-	TRBJ1-1	TRBV7-3	-	TGTGCCAGCAGCCCCTCACCGGGGACTGAAGCTTTCTTT	CASSPSPGTEAFF